Below, 19 T cell receptor beta chains from the same sample are listed, as sequenced in a study of graft-versus-host responses after intestinal transplantation. Sequencing used immunoSEQ multiplex PCR; TCRdb keeps in-frame clones, though not all of them. The sample consists of 9,000 to 10,000 clones, about 93% of them appearing once. The sample consisted of PBMCs, taken 8 days after intestinal transplant. These receptors all come from a human patient who received an intestinal transplant, so some T cells may come from the graft donor.

This chain's CDR3 is CASSSDDTVGTDTQYF. DNA for the CDR3: TGCGCCAGCAGCTCCGATGACACGGTGGGTACAGATACGCAGTATTTT. The chain uses TRBV5-1 and TRBJ2-3; no clear D. Trimming removed 3 bases from V and 3 bases from J, with 17 bases in between. Germline V lookup: CDR1 SGHRS, CDR2 YFSETQ. The CDR3 totals 16 residues.

This chain joins TRBV7-9 and TRBJ1-5; TRBD1 agrees at 7 bases. The CDR3 length is 19 residues. V lost 0 bases to trimming and J lost 0 bases; unmatched junction nucleotides: 11. Germline loops: CDR1 SEHNR, CDR2 FQNEAQ (reference sequence). CDR3 sequence reads: CASSLALIGTDHSNQPQHF. The DNA of the CDR3 is TGTGCCAGCAGCTTAGCGCTTATAGGGACAGATCATAGCAATCAGCCCCAGCATTTT.

The chain is built from TRBV27 and TRBJ1-6; perhaps TRBD1 as D (6 bases). The CDR3 is made up of 15 amino acids. Per the germline V gene, CDR1 is MNHEY and CDR2 is SMNVEV (reference sequence). V gave up 6 bases and J gave up 10 bases, with 19 bases separating them. The CDR3 nucleotides read TGTGCCAGCAGGCGAGCCCTCGGGGGGCAATCACCCCTCCACTTT. Translating it yields CASRRALGGQSPLHF.

This chain uses TRBV6-1 with TRBJ1-1, with 7 bases aligning to TRBD1. The J segment lost 1 base and the V segment lost 4 bases, leaving 6 bases of the junction unmatched. The CDR3 covers 15 residues. Germline V CDR1 and CDR2: MNHNS, SASEGT. The DNA of the CDR3 is TGTGCCAGCAGTGGGCCGGGACAGTGGAACACTGAAGCTTTCTTT. It yields the protein CASSGPGQWNTEAFF.

This rearrangement joins TRBV30 to TRBJ2-7; no firm D call. Trimming pared 2 bases from V and 2 bases from J, leaving 7 bases between. CDR3 length: 12 residues. The germline V gene has CDR1 GTSNPN and CDR2 SVGIG (reference sequence). The CDR3 DNA reads TGTGCCTGGAGTAAGGGTACCTACGAGCAGTACTTC. It encodes CAWSKGTYEQYF. Together with reference TRBV30 and TRBJ2-7, the CDR3 gives the full variable domain: SQTIHQWPATLVQPVGSPLSLECTVEGTSNPNLYWYRQAAGRGLQLLFYSVGIGQISSEVPQNLSASRPQDRQFILSSKKLLLSDSGFYLCAWSKGTYEQYFGPGTRLTVT.

The rearrangement joins TRBV5-4 to TRBJ2-3; no clear D gene. Germline lookup yields CDR1 SGHNT and CDR2 YYREEE (reference sequence). CDR3 length equals 14 residues. The germline V and J ends were trimmed by 0 bases and 4 bases, with 9 bases remaining between them. The CDR3 region has the DNA TGTGCCAGCAGCTTGGCCCTAGAGCCAGATACGCAGTATTTT. It is translated as CASSLALEPDTQYF.

The V and J genes are TRBV6-6 and TRBJ2-2, with D possibly matching TRBD1 (6 bases). The CDR3 runs 14 residues. V lost 4 bases to trimming and J lost 8 bases, with 14 bases between them. Germline values: CDR1 MNHNY, CDR2 SVGAGI (reference sequence). DNA for the CDR3: TGTGCCAGCAGTTTAACAGGGCCCAAGGGGGAGCTGTTTTTT. Translating gives CASSLTGPKGELFF.

V is TRBV7-9 and J is TRBJ1-1, with 7 bases fitting TRBD1. The CDR3 length is 14 residues. The junction had 9 bases not matched to a gene; V was cut back by 6 bases and J by 5 bases. CDR1 is SEHNR, CDR2 FQNEAQ, per germline (reference sequence). CDR3 amino acids: CASSFTGARTEAFF. CDR3 sequence (DNA): TGTGCCAGCAGTTTCACAGGGGCAAGAACTGAAGCTTTCTTT. Looking up the rest from reference TRBV7-9 and TRBJ1-1 gives the full variable domain: DTGVSQNPRHKITKRGQNVTFRCDPISEHNRLYWYRQTLGQGPEFLTYFQNEAQLEKSRLLSDRFSAERPKGSFSTLEIQRTEQGDSAMYLCASSFTGARTEAFFGQGTRLTVV.

In its sample, this clone was seen once. This chain connects TRBV27 to TRBJ2-3; D possibly corresponds to TRBD2 (5 bases). Germline V gives CDR1 MNHEY, CDR2 SMNVEV (reference sequence). V was pared by 6 bases and J by 0 bases, with 7 bases between. The CDR3 length is 13 residues. CDR3 coding DNA: TGTGCCAGCAGAGCGGCTAGCACAGATACGCAGTATTTT. Protein product: CASRAASTDTQYF.

The rearrangement joins TRBV28 to TRBJ2-7, with a tentative D call TRBD2 (7 bases). CDR1 and CDR2 (germline): MDHEN, SYDVKM. The CDR3 sequence is 14 residues long. Trimming took off 3 bases at V and 2 bases at J, with 11 bases between the two ends. The CDR3 region is CASSFPGGTYEQYF. The CDR3 coding sequence is TGTGCCAGCAGTTTCCCGGGGGGCACCTACGAGCAGTACTTC.

The chain joins TRBV7-8 to TRBJ2-3; D possibly uses TRBD1 or TRBD2 (5 bases each). This CDR3 is 16 amino acids long. CDR1 SGHVS and CDR2 FQNEAQ come from the germline V gene. V shed 4 bases and J shed 1 base, with 15 bases lying between them. CDR3 amino acids: CASSWGRPRGTDTQYF. The CDR3 nucleotides read TGTGCCAGCAGCTGGGGACGGCCCCGCGGCACAGATACGCAGTATTTT. The variable domain in full, completed from reference TRBV7-8 and TRBJ2-3, reads GAGVSQSPRYKVAKRGQDVALRCDPISGHVSLFWYQQALGQGPEFLTYFQNEAQLDKSGLPSDRFFAERPEGSVSTLKIQRTQQEDSAVYLCASSWGRPRGTDTQYFGPGTRLTVL.

The V gene is TRBV28, the J gene TRBJ2-1; 14 bases are shared with TRBD2. Germline V gene sequence: CDR1 MDHEN, CDR2 SYDVKM. The CDR3 extends over 17 amino acids. The trim removed 5 bases at V and 4 bases at J, leaving 7 bases unmatched. CDR3: CASSTRLAGGDYNEQFF. CDR3 sequence (DNA): TGTGCCAGCAGTACCCGACTAGCGGGGGGGGATTACAATGAGCAGTTCTTC.

The rearrangement links TRBV5-1 to TRBJ2-1; 7 bases align to TRBD2. The CDR3 consists of 14 residues. V was pared by 3 bases and J by 8 bases, with 8 bases of the junction left unmatched. Germline V CDR1 and CDR2: SGHRS, YFSETQ. The CDR3 loop is CASSSLAGDYEQFF. The CDR3 DNA is TGCGCCAGCAGCTCCTTGGCGGGAGATTATGAGCAGTTCTTC.

The chain has TRBV13 and TRBJ2-1; 11 bases agree with TRBD2. From germline, CDR1 is PRHDT and CDR2 FYEKMQ (reference sequence). After removal of 1 base from V and 4 bases from J, the junction contained 3 bases not matched to a gene. The CDR3 totals 16 residues. This CDR3 reads CASSLVGLAGYNEQFF. In DNA form, the CDR3 reads TGTGCCAGCAGCTTAGTCGGACTAGCGGGTTACAATGAGCAGTTCTTC.

V is TRBV27 and J is TRBJ1-1; D gene ambiguous. Trimming took 4 bases from V and 0 from J, leaving 6 bases between them. CDR1 is MNHEY, CDR2 SMNVEV, per germline (reference sequence). This CDR3 spans 13 amino acids. CDR3 DNA sequence: TGTGCCAGCAGTTGGTCCATGAACACTGAAGCTTTCTTT. Its translation is CASSWSMNTEAFF.

The DNA for the CDR3 is TGTGCCAGCAGTCTCACTAGAAACGGAGTTTTATTCCCTGGGGCCAACGTCCTGACTTTC. Its protein product is CASSLTRNGVLFPGANVLTF. The chain recombines TRBV27 with TRBJ2-6, with D tentatively TRBD2 (5 bases). The length of the CDR3 is 20 residues. Trimming cost V 5 bases and J 2 bases, with 25 bases left between them. In germline, CDR1 is MNHEY, CDR2 SMNVEV (reference sequence).

The rearrangement joins TRBV28 to TRBJ2-3; D gene unclear. The CDR3 is made up of 15 amino acids. Trimming cost V 6 bases and J 0 bases, with 13 bases left between them. Germline values: CDR1 MDHEN, CDR2 SYDVKM. The CDR3: CASSTLGGSTDTQYF. CDR3 nucleotides: TGTGCCAGCAGCACCTTGGGCGGTAGCACAGATACGCAGTATTTT.

This clone turned up a few times. The V gene is TRBV28, the J gene TRBJ1-1; D is unclear. The CDR3 length is 16 residues. V was cut by 4 bases and J by 0 bases, with 15 bases left in between. The V gene's germline CDR1 is MDHEN and CDR2 SYDVKM. This CDR3 is CASSSQEGGLNTEAFF. The CDR3 DNA is TGTGCCAGCAGTTCCCAAGAGGGAGGGCTGAACACTGAAGCTTTCTTT.

This chain connects TRBV28 to TRBJ2-7; weak D call: TRBD2 (5 bases). V dropped 7 bases and J dropped 1 base, with 11 bases sitting between them. Germline CDR1 reads MDHEN; CDR2 reads SYDVKM. The CDR3 length is 13 residues. DNA of the CDR3: TGTGCCAGCACCCCACCGGGGTCCTACGAGCAGTACTTC. It encodes CASTPPGSYEQYF.